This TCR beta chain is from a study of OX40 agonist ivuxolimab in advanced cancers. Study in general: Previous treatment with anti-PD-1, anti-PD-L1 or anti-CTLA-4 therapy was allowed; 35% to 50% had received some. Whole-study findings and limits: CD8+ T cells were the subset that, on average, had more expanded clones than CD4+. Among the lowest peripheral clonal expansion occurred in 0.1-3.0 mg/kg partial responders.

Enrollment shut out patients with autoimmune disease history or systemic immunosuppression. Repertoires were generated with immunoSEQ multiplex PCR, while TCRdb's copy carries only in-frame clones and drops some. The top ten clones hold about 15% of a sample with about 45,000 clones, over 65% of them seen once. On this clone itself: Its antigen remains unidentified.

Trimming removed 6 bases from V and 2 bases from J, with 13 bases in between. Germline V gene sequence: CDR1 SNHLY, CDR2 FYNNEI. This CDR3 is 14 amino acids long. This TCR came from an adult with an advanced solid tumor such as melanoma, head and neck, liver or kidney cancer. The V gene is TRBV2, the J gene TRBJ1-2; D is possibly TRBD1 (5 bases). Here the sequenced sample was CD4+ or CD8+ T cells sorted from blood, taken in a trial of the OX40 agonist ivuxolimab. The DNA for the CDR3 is TGTGCCAGCAGGGCCGGGACCCTCAACTATGGCTACACCTTC. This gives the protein CASRAGTLNYGYTF.